These T cell receptor beta chains were read from a single sample in a study of OX40 agonist ivuxolimab in advanced cancers. Repertoires were generated with immunoSEQ multiplex PCR, while TCRdb's copy carries only in-frame clones and drops some. The sample has tens of thousands of clones; roughly 88% are singletons. The material was CD4+ or CD8+ T cells sorted from blood, obtained in a trial of the OX40 agonist ivuxolimab. The receptors stem from an adult with an advanced solid tumor such as melanoma, head and neck, liver or kidney cancer. CDR3s include the opening cysteine and the closing phenylalanine or tryptophan. Each record gives: J gene, V gene, CDR3 protein.

>TRBJ2-1|TRBV10-3
CAISAGGLTYNEQFF
>TRBJ1-1|TRBV10-2
CASKQGTSEAFF
>TRBJ1-1|TRBV10-3
CAITSADKMNTEAFF
>TRBJ2-6|TRBV5-6
CASMGGANVLTF
>TRBJ2-7|TRBV4-1
CASSGSYEQYF
>TRBJ2-2|TRBV5-4
CASSRQGAQGGELFF
>TRBJ2-7|TRBV21-1
CASSKCGSGRLQSPYEQYF
>TRBJ2-5|TRBV5-6
CASSARDLQYF
>TRBJ1-6|TRBV7-9
CASSLSSQGATSPLHF
>TRBJ1-6|TRBV10-3
CAIKAQGEGGPLHF
>TRBJ1-5|TRBV2
CASSELWNQPQHF
>TRBJ2-5|TRBV28
CASTFGGRETQYF
>TRBJ2-2|TRBV28
CASSKGWVQELFF
>TRBJ1-4|TRBV27
CASSQNRQATNEKLFF
>TRBJ1-1|TRBV14
CASSRGVNTEAFF
>TRBJ2-1|TRBV11-2
CASSSRGQGSYNEQFF
>TRBJ2-1|TRBV11-1
CASSLVASGRWDEQFF
>TRBJ1-1|TRBV5-1
CASSLGRAGDEAFF
>TRBJ1-2|TRBV6-6
CASSYSTGGIYGYTF
>TRBJ2-5|TRBV5-6
CASSLRTGLGTQYF
>TRBJ2-1|TRBV19
CASSIKRGADNEQFF
>TRBJ2-7|TRBV6-1
CASSPLAGRYEQYF
>TRBJ2-1|TRBV5-1
CASSLVAGADNEQFF
>TRBJ2-7|TRBV9
CASSGVGSSSVQYF
>TRBJ2-3|TRBV11-2
CASSLGREDTQYF
>TRBJ1-2|TRBV5-1
CASSPGGQGANYGYTF
>TRBJ2-2|TRBV4-1
CASSLTGESTGELFF
>TRBJ1-1|TRBV15
CATSIDRGRRTEAFF
>TRBJ2-1|TRBV5-1
CASSSGLAEAYNEQFF
>TRBJ2-3|TRBV5-1
CASSTGLAASTDTQYF
>TRBJ2-3|TRBV2
CASSQSAGGQGTQYF
>TRBJ2-3|TRBV5-5
CASSLIPQGRSDTQYF
>TRBJ2-7|TRBV4-1
CASSQGWGSEQYF
>TRBJ2-2|TRBV5-1
CASSRSGANTGELFF
>TRBJ2-5|TRBV5-1
CASSLTSGQETQYF
>TRBJ2-7|TRBV10-2
CATGGQGAYEQYF
>TRBJ2-3|TRBV30
CAWSGEDRATDTQYF
>TRBJ1-2|TRBV7-9
CASRLTGEGGYTF
>TRBJ1-3|TRBV7-9
CASSLRQGWENTIYF
>TRBJ2-1|TRBV13
CASSFGPDSQEQFF
>TRBJ2-5|TRBV4-1
CASSQGTGRYQETQYF
>TRBJ2-3|TRBV11-2
CASSPHRVPIEDTQYF
>TRBJ1-1|TRBV5-1
CASSSSLENTEAFF
>TRBJ1-2|TRBV4-2
CASSLKEGRDGYTF
>TRBJ2-3|TRBV7-3
CASRLGDTQYF
>TRBJ1-4|TRBV14
CASSSRWGVGEKLFF
>TRBJ2-3|TRBV7-9
CASSTRLAGAWSPDTQYF
>TRBJ1-6|TRBV30
CAWRVNGGEGSPLHF
>TRBJ2-7|TRBV10-3
CAIGGSSYEQYF
>TRBJ2-1|TRBV28
CASTTGLPVNEQFF
>TRBJ2-2|TRBV19
CASSRDRSSTGELFF
>TRBJ1-1|TRBV7-9
CASSFQQGGTEAFF
>TRBJ2-7|TRBV28
CASQDTPSYEQYF